These 29 T cell receptor beta chains share one sample of origin, sequenced in a study of blood T cell repertoires in COVID-19. Clones were sequenced by immunoSEQ multiplex PCR, and TCRdb holds only the in-frame ones, with some missing. In the table there are tens of thousands of clones, over 70% of which are singletons. The specimen sequenced was peripheral blood. These TCRs come from a man older than 75 with active or convalescent COVID-19.

The rearrangement uses TRBV11-1 and TRBJ2-5; D may be TRBD1 (5 bases). The germline V gene has CDR1 SGHAT and CDR2 FQDESV (reference sequence). CDR3 length equals 13 residues. Trimming removed 5 bases from V and 2 bases from J, with 9 bases in between. CDR3 coding DNA: TGTGCCAGCAGCCCGAACAGGCAAGAGACCCAGTACTTC. Its translation is CASSPNRQETQYF. The full variable domain, rest sourced from reference TRBV11-1 and TRBJ2-5, is EAEVAQSPRYKITEKSQAVAFWCDPISGHATLYWYRQILGQGPELLVQFQDESVVDDSQLPKDRFSAERLKGVDSTLKIQPAELGDSAMYLCASSPNRQETQYFGPGTRLLVL.

This clone appeared once. The V and J genes are TRBV6-2 or TRBV6-3 and TRBJ2-7; D might be TRBD2 (6 bases). V was trimmed by 4 bases and J by 4 bases, leaving 8 bases between them. The CDR3 spans 12 residues. CDR1 and CDR2 (germline): MNHEY, SVGEGT. The CDR3 region is CASSFRGYEQYF. The DNA for the CDR3 is TGTGCCAGCAGTTTCCGGGGGTACGAGCAGTACTTC.

The gene calls are TRBV5-1 and TRBJ2-7; possible D gene TRBD2, 6 bases. The CDR3 has 14 residues. The V and J ends lost 2 bases and 4 bases respectively, with 13 bases between them. CDR1 is SGHRS and CDR2 is YFSETQ in the germline V gene. The CDR3 DNA reads TGCGCCAGCAGCTTCGGGACTGTAACTTACGAGCAGTACTTC. Protein product: CASSFGTVTYEQYF. Together with reference TRBV5-1 and TRBJ2-7, the CDR3 gives the full variable domain: KAGVTQTPRYLIKTRGQQVTLSCSPISGHRSVSWYQQTPGQGLQFLFEYFSETQRNKGNFPGRFSGRQFSNSRSEMNVSTLELGDSALYLCASSFGTVTYEQYFGPGTRLTVT.

V gene TRBV9 combines with J gene TRBJ1-1; D perhaps matches TRBD1 (5 bases). Per the germline V gene, CDR1 is SGDLS and CDR2 is YYNGEE. V was pared by 5 bases and J by 6 bases, with 23 bases between. This CDR3 region has 16 residues. The CDR3 loop reads CASRETPGLEHAEAFF. The CDR3 DNA reads TGTGCCAGCAGAGAGACCCCGGGACTCGAGCATGCTGAAGCTTTCTTT.

The genes are TRBV9 and TRBJ1-2, with 8 positions matching TRBD1. V was pared by 0 bases and J by 5 bases, with 9 bases of the junction left unmatched. Germline V gene sequence: CDR1 SGDLS, CDR2 YYNGEE. CDR3 length: 16 residues. The CDR3 spells CASSVEVAGGRYGYTF. CDR3 DNA: TGTGCCAGCAGCGTAGAGGTTGCAGGGGGCAGGTATGGCTACACCTTC.

This clone occurred once. The V call is TRBV3-1 (or the pseudogene TRBV3-2), the J call TRBJ1-6, with D perhaps TRBD1 (6 bases). Germline V lookup: CDR1 LGHDT, CDR2 YNNKEL (reference sequence). Trimming left V 8 bases short and J 6 bases short, with 14 bases between. The CDR3 is made up of 14 amino acids. The CDR3 region is CASRGQNLNSPLHF. DNA for the CDR3: TGTGCCAGCCGCGGACAGAATCTTAATTCACCCCTCCACTTT.

CDR3 bases: TGTGCCAGCAGCGCCTTTCACAGGGTACAGGGTGATTCACCCCTCCACTTT. It encodes CASSAFHRVQGDSPLHF. The rearrangement joins TRBV9 to TRBJ1-6; D is perhaps TRBD1 (6 bases). CDR3 length: 17 residues. Trimming pared 3 bases from V and 8 bases from J, leaving 21 bases between. The V gene's germline CDR1 is SGDLS and CDR2 YYNGEE.

The V and J genes are TRBV3-1 (or the pseudogene TRBV3-2) and TRBJ1-5; 9 bases are a match to TRBD1. V was clipped by 4 bases and J by 3 bases; unmatched bases: 4. This CDR3 is built from 15 residues. CDR1 is LGHDT and CDR2 is YNNKEL in the germline V gene (reference sequence). CDR3 loop: CASSPGTGTNQPQHF. CDR3 in DNA: TGTGCCAGCAGCCCCGGGACAGGGACCAATCAGCCCCAGCATTTT.

V gene TRBV7-3 combines with J gene TRBJ2-3; possibly TRBD2 for D (6 bases). The CDR3 consists of 16 residues. Germline V lookup: CDR1 SGHTA, CDR2 FQGTGA. Trimming removed 3 bases from V and 1 base from J, with 14 bases in between. The CDR3 sequence is CASSLGGPSRTDTQYF. CDR3 nucleotide sequence: TGTGCCAGCAGCTTGGGGGGTCCCAGCCGCACAGATACGCAGTATTTT.

The chain joins TRBV7-2 to TRBJ2-2; 7 nucleotides agree with TRBD1. The CDR3 consists of 17 residues. Germline CDR1 SGHTA, CDR2 FQGNSA. The V and J ends lost 2 bases and 0 bases, in that order; junction bases with no gene match: 6. For the CDR3, the DNA is TGTGCCAGCAGCTTAAGAGGACAGGCAGCGAACACCGGGGAGCTGTTTTTT. Amino acid sequence: CASSLRGQAANTGELFF.

The chain carries TRBV11-2 and TRBJ1-1, with 8 bases identical to TRBD1. Germline V CDR1 and CDR2: SGHAT, FQNNGV. The length of the CDR3 is 15 residues. V lost 3 bases to trimming and J lost 1 base; unmatched junction nucleotides: 4. The CDR3 region is CASSLTGVGNTEAFF. CDR3 coding DNA: TGTGCCAGCAGCTTGACAGGGGTTGGGAACACTGAAGCTTTCTTT.

The chain joins TRBV5-1 to TRBJ2-5; 9 bases match TRBD2. The junction had 6 bases not matched to a gene; V was cut back by 4 bases and J by 5 bases. The CDR3 length is 14 residues. Germline CDR1 reads SGHRS; CDR2 reads YFSETQ. As DNA, the CDR3 is TGCGCCAGCAGCCTAGGGACTAGCAGGGAGACCCAGTACTTC. Protein sequence: CASSLGTSRETQYF.

The CDR3 DNA reads as TGTGCCAGCAGTTATAGCCCCAGGGGCAGGACTGAAGCTTTCTTT. Translating it yields CASSYSPRGRTEAFF. The genes are TRBV27 and TRBJ1-1, with D possibly TRBD1 on 6 matching bases. Germline-derived CDR1 and CDR2 are MNHEY and SMNVEV (reference sequence). The V end was cut by 4 bases, the J end by 5 bases, with 17 bases between. This CDR3 region has 15 residues.

This clone was seen only once. The chain combines TRBV7-8 with TRBJ1-4; 9 bases line up with TRBD1. This CDR3 is built from 14 residues. The J segment lost 8 bases and the V segment lost 4 bases, leaving 5 bases of the junction unmatched. CDR1 and CDR2 from the germline V gene are SGHVS and FQNEAQ. The CDR3 spells CASSSTGGFEKLFF. CDR3 in DNA: TGTGCCAGCAGCTCGACAGGGGGTTTCGAAAAACTGTTTTTT.

The genes are TRBV11-1 and TRBJ2-7; 8 bases agree with TRBD1. CDR3 size: 14 residues. Germline CDR1 is SGHAT and CDR2 is FQDESV (reference sequence). The trim removed 5 bases at V and 2 bases at J, leaving 5 bases unmatched. The CDR3 loop reads CASSLGQVAYEQYF. The DNA of the CDR3 is TGTGCCAGCAGCCTGGGACAGGTGGCCTACGAGCAGTACTTC.

The V gene is TRBV5-1, the J gene TRBJ1-4; 9 bases match TRBD1. The CDR3 contains 16 residues. Trimming cost V 4 bases and J 8 bases; bases outside gene matches: 12. Germline V gene sequence: CDR1 SGHRS, CDR2 YFSETQ. This CDR3 reads CASSHNTGGLGEKLFF. The CDR3, as DNA: TGCGCCAGCAGCCACAACACAGGGGGCTTAGGCGAAAAACTGTTTTTT.

The V gene is TRBV6-1, the J gene TRBJ2-3, with D perhaps matching TRBD2 (6 bases). The CDR3 is made up of 15 amino acids. CDR1 MNHNS and CDR2 SASEGT come from the germline V gene. Trimming stripped 3 bases from V and 1 base from J, with 11 bases between. CDR3 DNA: TGTGCCAGCAGTGACCCCCGGGAGCGCACAGATACGCAGTATTTT. Amino acid sequence: CASSDPRERTDTQYF.

The V and J genes are TRBV19 and TRBJ2-3; possibly TRBD2 for D (5 bases). The V end lost 6 bases, the J end lost 2 bases, and 12 bases lay between the germline ends. The CDR3 sequence is 14 residues long. Germline CDR1 and CDR2: LNHDA and SQIVND (reference sequence). CDR3 nucleotide sequence: TGTGCCAGTAGACCGGGGTCCTCCACAGATACGCAGTATTTT. Translating gives CASRPGSSTDTQYF. Together with reference TRBV19 and TRBJ2-3, the CDR3 gives the full variable domain: DGGITQSPKYLFRKEGQNVTLSCEQNLNHDAMYWYRQDPGQGLRLIYYSQIVNDFQKGDIAEGYSVSREKKESFPLTVTSAQKNPTAFYLCASRPGSSTDTQYFGPGTRLTVL.

This clone turned up a few times. This chain joins TRBV19 and TRBJ1-2; a possible D gene is TRBD1 (6 bases). Germline CDR1 and CDR2: LNHDA and SQIVND (reference sequence). This CDR3 contains 13 residues. The V gene lost 9 bases and the J gene lost 1 base, with 12 bases spanning the gap. Here the CDR3 reads CASSDRLNYGYTF. For the CDR3, the DNA is TGTGCCAGCTCGGACAGACTTAACTATGGCTACACCTTC. The whole variable domain, filled in from reference TRBV19 and TRBJ1-2, reads DGGITQSPKYLFRKEGQNVTLSCEQNLNHDAMYWYRQDPGQGLRLIYYSQIVNDFQKGDIAEGYSVSREKKESFPLTVTSAQKNPTAFYLCASSDRLNYGYTFGSGTRLTVV.

The chain joins TRBV3-1 (or the pseudogene TRBV3-2) to TRBJ1-2; the match to TRBD1 covers 10 bases. This CDR3 spans 14 amino acids. V lost 1 base and J lost 7; bases outside the gene matches: 3. The germline V gene has CDR1 LGHDT and CDR2 YNNKEL (reference sequence). The CDR3 coding sequence is TGTGCCAGCAGCCAAGCTGGGGACAGGGGTGGCTACACCTTC. As protein: CASSQAGDRGGYTF.

This rearrangement joins TRBV4-2 to TRBJ2-1; TRBD2 matches at 10 bases. The junction had 10 bases not matched to a gene; V was cut back by 4 bases and J by 4 bases. Looked up from germline, CDR1 is LGHNA and CDR2 is YNFKEQ. CDR3 size: 17 residues. The CDR3 loop reads CASSLRLAGVGYNEQFF. Written as DNA, the CDR3 is TGTGCCAGCAGCCTTCGTCTAGCGGGAGTCGGGTACAATGAGCAGTTCTTC.

The CDR3 sequence: CASSLYLAGVGETQYF. DNA for the CDR3: TGTGCCAGCAGCCTGTATTTGGCGGGAGTTGGGGAGACCCAGTACTTC. The chain joins TRBV5-4 to TRBJ2-5; 7 bases are shared with TRBD2. V shed 4 bases and J 5 bases; nucleotides not matched to a gene: 14. The CDR3 loop spans 16 amino acids. Looked up from germline, CDR1 is SGHNT and CDR2 is YYREEE (reference sequence).

The chain is built from TRBV5-1 and TRBJ1-6; D gene uncertain. This CDR3 has 14 amino acids. Germline V gene data show CDR1 as SGHRS and CDR2 as YFSETQ. V lost 0 bases, J lost 8 bases, and 9 bases lay in between. CDR3 sequence: CASSLVSRDSPLHF. The CDR3 nucleotides read TGCGCCAGCAGCTTGGTTTCGCGGGATTCACCCCTCCACTTT.

The V call is TRBV6-6, the J call TRBJ1-5; 8 bases are shared with TRBD1. The CDR3 contains 15 residues. Germline-derived CDR1 and CDR2 are MNHNY and SVGAGI (reference sequence). V shed 6 bases, J shed 6 bases, and the junction held 10 bases outside the gene matches. CDR3 loop: CASRSPGQVVQPQHF. The CDR3 nucleotides read TGTGCCAGCAGGTCCCCGGGACAGGTTGTTCAGCCCCAGCATTTT.

This sequence joins TRBV12-5 and TRBJ2-3; a weak D match, TRBD2 (5 bases). The V and J ends lost 5 bases and 3 bases respectively, with 9 bases between them. CDR1 and CDR2 (germline): LGHNT, FRNRAP. The CDR3 totals 13 residues. The CDR3, as DNA: TGTGCTAGTGGTCTAGCTGGTACAGATACGCAGTATTTT. Translation: CASGLAGTDTQYF.

The V call is TRBV7-8, the J call TRBJ1-6, with 7 nucleotides matching TRBD1. The CDR3 sequence is 15 residues long. Losses at the gene ends were 5 bases for V and 8 bases for J; bases not matched to a gene: 9. Germline CDR1 is SGHVS and CDR2 is FQNEAQ. CDR3 DNA: TGTGCCAGCAGCACTGACAGGGTTAGGGATTCACCCCTCCACTTT. It is translated as CASSTDRVRDSPLHF.

The rearrangement joins TRBV7-9 to TRBJ1-1; D gene uncertain. V was pared by 2 bases and J by 3 bases, with 10 bases between. Per germline, CDR1 SEHNR and CDR2 FQNEAQ (reference sequence). The CDR3 sequence is 14 residues long. The CDR3 loop reads CASSLSPGDTEAFF. CDR3 in DNA: TGTGCCAGCAGCTTATCCCCCGGGGACACTGAAGCTTTCTTT.

The chain has TRBV5-1 and TRBJ2-3, with 11 bases lining up with TRBD2. The trim removed 3 bases at V and 1 base at J, leaving 4 bases unmatched. The germline gives CDR1 SGHRS, CDR2 YFSETQ. This CDR3 has 16 amino acids. The CDR3 nucleotides read TGCGCCAGCAGCTCTGGGACTAGCGGTCGCACAGATACGCAGTATTTT. Its translation: CASSSGTSGRTDTQYF.

The chain joins TRBV24-1 to TRBJ1-5; tentatively, D is TRBD1 (5 bases). V was shortened by 5 bases and J by 0 bases, with 19 bases between the two germline ends. The CDR3 runs 18 residues. In germline, CDR1 is KGHDR, CDR2 SFDVKD. CDR3 bases: TGTGCCACCAGTGCCCCACGGGAGCAGGGATATAGCAATCAGCCCCAGCATTTT. It encodes CATSAPREQGYSNQPQHF.